The 23 T cell receptor beta chains below all came from one sample that was sequenced in a study of cytomegalovirus exposure and HLA in healthy donors. In the PCR, 60 Vbeta and 13 Jbeta primers were used. Sequencing used immunoSEQ multiplex PCR; TCRdb keeps in-frame clones, though not all of them. The table has some 160,000 clones, over 60% seen once. The specimen was PBMCs. These receptors were taken from a woman in her twenties or thirties in good health and CMV-seronegative.

This chain joins TRBV19 and TRBJ1-1, with D unclear. Deletions cut 9 bases from V and 3 bases from J, with 14 bases between. The CDR3 sequence is 13 residues long. CDR1 LNHDA and CDR2 SQIVND come from the germline V gene (reference sequence). As DNA, the CDR3 is TGTGCCAGCGGGAACCCTCCAGACACTGAAGCTTTCTTT. Translated: CASGNPPDTEAFF.

The rearrangement uses TRBV5-5 and TRBJ1-5; D is ambiguous. Trimming removed 1 base from V and 0 bases from J, with 8 bases in between. The CDR3 has 15 residues. Germline lookup yields CDR1 SGHKS and CDR2 YYEKEE (reference sequence). The CDR3 DNA follows: TGTGCCAGCAGCTTGTGGGCGACTAGCAATCAGCCCCAGCATTTT. Protein product: CASSLWATSNQPQHF.

The chain is built from TRBV30 and TRBJ1-2; the D is unclear. This CDR3 has 12 residues. Trimming removed 7 bases from V and 2 bases from J, with 11 bases in between. In germline, CDR1 is GTSNPN, CDR2 SVGIG (reference sequence). The DNA of the CDR3 is TGTGCCTCTCGGGAAAGGAACTATGGCTACACCTTC. Translation: CASRERNYGYTF.

This clone appeared a few times. The gene calls are TRBV10-1 and TRBJ2-1, with 9 bases aligning to TRBD2. V lost 1 base, J lost 3 bases, and 7 bases stayed unmatched. CDR3 size: 17 residues. The germline CDR1 and CDR2 sequences are WNHNN and SYGVQD (reference sequence). CDR3 loop: CASSEFNSGGLYNEQFF. For the CDR3, the DNA is TGCGCCAGCAGTGAGTTTAATAGCGGGGGCCTCTACAATGAGCAGTTCTTC.

This clone was seen a handful of times. The chain carries TRBV19 and TRBJ2-5; 7 bases fit TRBD1. Germline CDR1 and CDR2: LNHDA and SQIVND (reference sequence). This CDR3 region has 15 residues. J lost 5 bases, V lost 5 bases, and 11 bases had no gene match. The CDR3 region has the DNA TGTGCCAGTAGTCCGGTAGAGGGGGCCAGGGAGACCCAGTACTTC. Translated: CASSPVEGARETQYF.

This clone was picked up one time. The chain is built from TRBV18 and TRBJ2-7; 8 bases align to TRBD2. The CDR3 has 15 residues. With V trimmed by 0 bases and J by 3 bases, 4 bases remained unmatched. Germline loops: CDR1 KGHSH, CDR2 LQKENI. This CDR3 is CASSPPTSGRYEQYF. The DNA of the CDR3 is TGTGCCAGCTCACCACCAACTAGCGGCCGCTACGAGCAGTACTTC.

The rearrangement uses TRBV4-3 and TRBJ2-3; TRBD1 matches 9 bases. The CDR3 loop spans 15 amino acids. Germline CDR1 reads LGHNA; CDR2 reads YSLEER. Germline trimming cut 4 bases from V and 4 bases from J; bases unmatched to any gene: 6. The CDR3: CASSPRQGGSDTQYF. Written as DNA, the CDR3 is TGCGCCAGCAGCCCACGACAGGGGGGATCAGATACGCAGTATTTT.

This chain connects TRBV7-8 to TRBJ1-2; D is unresolved. Trimming pared 4 bases from V and 0 bases from J, leaving 18 bases between. Germline CDR1 reads SGHVS; CDR2 reads FQNEAQ. CDR3 length: 17 residues. The CDR3 loop is CASSSFEVVFANYGYTF. In DNA form, the CDR3 reads TGTGCCAGCAGCTCATTTGAGGTAGTTTTCGCTAACTATGGCTACACCTTC.

This chain connects TRBV19 to TRBJ2-5; 9 bases map to TRBD1. This CDR3 spans 16 amino acids. The J segment lost 0 bases and the V segment lost 4 bases, leaving 6 bases of the junction unmatched. Germline V gene data show CDR1 as LNHDA and CDR2 as SQIVND (reference sequence). In DNA form, the CDR3 reads TGTGCCAGTAGTAGCAACAGGGGGCCGTACCAAGAGACCCAGTACTTC. As protein: CASSSNRGPYQETQYF.

The chain has TRBV5-1 and TRBJ1-4; no clear D gene. CDR1 is SGHRS, CDR2 YFSETQ, per germline. This CDR3 is built from 14 residues. The V and J ends lost 1 base and 8 bases respectively, with 12 bases between them. CDR3 coding DNA: TGCGCCAGCAGCTTGATCCGGGGTTCGGAAAAACTGTTTTTT. Its translation: CASSLIRGSEKLFF.

This clone was observed a handful of times. The chain uses TRBV28 and TRBJ1-5; D possibly corresponds to TRBD1 (6 bases). V was clipped by 2 bases and J by 5 bases, with 10 bases between them. The CDR3 runs 14 residues. Per the germline V gene, CDR1 is MDHEN and CDR2 is SYDVKM. The CDR3, as DNA: TGTGCCAGCAGTTTACAAACAGGGTATCAGCCCCAGCATTTT. Translation: CASSLQTGYQPQHF.

This chain uses TRBV15 with TRBJ2-7, with D possibly being TRBD2 (5 bases). This CDR3 is 14 amino acids long. V lost 4 bases, J lost 3 bases, and 13 bases lay in between. Per germline, CDR1 LNHNV and CDR2 YYDKDF (reference sequence). This CDR3 is CATSKRGLSYEQYF. The CDR3 DNA sequence: TGTGCCACCAGCAAGCGAGGGTTAAGCTACGAGCAGTACTTC.

This sequence joins TRBV7-8 and TRBJ2-3; D is uncertain. The germline CDR1 and CDR2 sequences are SGHVS and FQNEAQ. V lost 4 bases, J lost 7 bases, and 9 bases lay in between. The CDR3 has 12 amino acids. CDR3 bases: TGTGCCAGCAGCTCCCGAGCCTATACGCAGTATTTT. Translated: CASSSRAYTQYF.

The gene calls are TRBV5-1 and TRBJ1-6; TRBD1 matches at 7 bases. Germline loops: CDR1 SGHRS, CDR2 YFSETQ. J was trimmed by 15 bases and V by 0 bases; bases with no gene match: 15. The length of the CDR3 is 16 residues. The CDR3 region is CASSLAWSGGTKYLHF. Written as DNA, the CDR3 is TGCGCCAGCAGCTTGGCATGGTCAGGGGGGACGAAATACCTCCACTTT.

To note about this clone: Mismatch with germline at one junction end may stem from a read error. The V gene is TRBV10-1, the J gene TRBJ2-1, with TRBD1 as a possible D gene (5 bases). This CDR3 spans 11 amino acids. The germline CDR1 and CDR2 sequences are WNHNN and SYGVQD (reference sequence). The CDR3, as DNA: TGCGCCAGCAGTGATTGGGGCAGGAGAGTCTTC. The encoded protein is CASSDWGRRVF.

The chain recombines TRBV7-9 with TRBJ1-4, with D possibly matching TRBD1 (5 bases). Per the germline V gene, CDR1 is SEHNR and CDR2 is FQNEAQ (reference sequence). Trimming pared 0 bases from V and 5 bases from J, leaving 10 bases between. This CDR3 region has 15 residues. Here the CDR3 DNA reads TGTGCCAGCAGCTTAGCGGGGCTTTCCAATGAAAAACTGTTTTTT. The encoded protein is CASSLAGLSNEKLFF.

CDR3 nucleotides: TGTGCCAGCAGCCCTACTAGCGGGAGTGCTTACGAGCAGTACTTC. Encoded protein: CASSPTSGSAYEQYF. The rearrangement joins TRBV7-8 to TRBJ2-7, with 11 bases identical to TRBD2. Unmatched junction bases numbered 7, after V lost 5 bases and J lost 4 bases. CDR3 length: 15 amino acids. Germline CDR1 is SGHVS and CDR2 is FQNEAQ.

This chain links TRBV7-3 with TRBJ2-7; weak D call: TRBD1 (5 bases). The length of the CDR3 is 18 residues. The V gene's germline CDR1 is SGHTA and CDR2 FQGTGA. Deletions cut 0 bases from V and 0 bases from J, with 18 bases between. CDR3 loop: CASSLTPQGVRSSYEQYF. CDR3 DNA sequence: TGTGCCAGCAGCTTAACCCCCCAGGGTGTCAGGAGCTCCTACGAGCAGTACTTC.

This chain uses TRBV27 with TRBJ2-5; D might be TRBD2 (6 bases). This CDR3 is built from 13 residues. Germline values: CDR1 MNHEY, CDR2 SMNVEV (reference sequence). V gave up 2 bases and J gave up 5 bases, with 9 bases separating them. CDR3 coding DNA: TGTGCCAGCAGTTTACTAGCGACGGAGACCCAGTACTTC. It yields the protein CASSLLATETQYF.

V gene TRBV27 combines with J gene TRBJ1-2; D not certain. The CDR3 consists of 12 residues. Trimming shortened V by 5 bases and J by 8 bases, and 12 bases separated the two germline ends. Germline assignment: CDR1 MNHEY and CDR2 SMNVEV (reference sequence). The CDR3 here is CASSPVTGGYTF. In nucleotides, the CDR3 is TGTGCCAGCAGTCCGGTCACCGGGGGCTACACCTTC.

This chain links TRBV6-1 with TRBJ1-5; 7 bases align to TRBD1. V was clipped by 8 bases and J by 4 bases; unmatched bases: 11. Germline V lookup: CDR1 MNHNS, CDR2 SASEGT. There are 15 residues in the CDR3. The CDR3, as DNA: TGTGCCAGCGCCCGGACAGGTGTTGGAAATCAGCCCCAGCATTTT. Its translation: CASARTGVGNQPQHF.

The rearrangement uses TRBV5-1 and TRBJ1-1; TRBD1 matches 9 bases. With 2 bases clipped from V and 6 bases from J, the junction kept 5 bases outside the gene matches. This CDR3 is 14 amino acids long. The V gene's germline CDR1 is SGHRS and CDR2 YFSETQ. The CDR3 loop reads CASSLATGGSEAFF. CDR3 sequence (DNA): TGCGCCAGCAGCTTAGCTACAGGGGGCTCTGAAGCTTTCTTT.

V is TRBV28 and J is TRBJ1-3, with 7 bases identical to TRBD1. Per germline, CDR1 MDHEN and CDR2 SYDVKM. The junction had 4 bases not matched to a gene; V was cut back by 1 base and J by 1 base. The CDR3 consists of 16 residues. The CDR3 DNA follows: TGTGCCAGCAGTTTATTTAAGACAGGGTCTGGAAACACCATATATTTT. Its protein is CASSLFKTGSGNTIYF.